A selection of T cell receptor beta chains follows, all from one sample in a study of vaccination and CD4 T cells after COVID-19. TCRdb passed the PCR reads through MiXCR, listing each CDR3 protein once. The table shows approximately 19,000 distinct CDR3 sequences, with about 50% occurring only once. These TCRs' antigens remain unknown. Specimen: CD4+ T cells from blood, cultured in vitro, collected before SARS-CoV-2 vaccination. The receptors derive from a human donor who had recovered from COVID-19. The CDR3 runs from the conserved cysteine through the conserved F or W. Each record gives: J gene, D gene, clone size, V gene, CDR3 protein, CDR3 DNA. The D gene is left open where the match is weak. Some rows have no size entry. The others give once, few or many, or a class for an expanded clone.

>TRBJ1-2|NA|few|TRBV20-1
CSAPPFGGGGYTF
TGCAGTGCTCCCCCGTTTGGGGGAGGAGGCTACACCTTC
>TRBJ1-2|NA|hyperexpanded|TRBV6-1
CASSESAASGYTF
TGCGCCAGCAGTGAGTCGGCAGCCTCTGGCTACACCTTC
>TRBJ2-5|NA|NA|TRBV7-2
CASSLGRAQETQYF
TGTGCCAGCAGCTTAGGACGTGCCCAAGAGACCCAGTACTTC
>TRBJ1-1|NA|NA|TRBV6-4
CASSEQGNTEAFF
TGTGCCAGCAGTGAACAGGGGAACACTGAAGCTTTCTTT
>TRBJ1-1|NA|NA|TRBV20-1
CSARGDRNTEAFF
TGCAGTGCTAGAGGCGACCGAAACACTGAAGCTTTCTTT
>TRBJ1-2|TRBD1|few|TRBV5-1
CASSLEGTGVRYGYTF
TGCGCCAGCAGCTTGGAAGGGACAGGGGTGCGGTATGGCTACACCTTC
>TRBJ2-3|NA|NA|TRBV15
CATSRGAGPSTDTQYF
TGTGCCACCAGCAGAGGGGCGGGACCTAGCACAGATACGCAGTATTTT
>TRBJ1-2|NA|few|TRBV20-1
CSARVPGDYGYTF
TGCAGTGCTAGAGTCCCCGGGGACTATGGCTACACCTTC
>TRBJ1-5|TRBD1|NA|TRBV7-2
CASSPLGTGGQPQHF
TGTGCCAGCAGCCCTCTCGGGACAGGGGGCCAGCCCCAGCATTTT
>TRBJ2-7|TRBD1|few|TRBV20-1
CSARDGTGGVYEQYF
TGCAGTGCTAGAGATGGGACAGGGGGTGTTTACGAGCAGTACTTC
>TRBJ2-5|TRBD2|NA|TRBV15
CATSRGLAGEAETQYF
TGTGCCACCAGCAGAGGACTAGCGGGAGAGGCAGAGACCCAGTACTTC
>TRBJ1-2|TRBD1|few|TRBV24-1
CATSDWGQGRIYGYTF
TGTGCCACCAGTGATTGGGGACAGGGGCGCATCTATGGCTACACCTTC
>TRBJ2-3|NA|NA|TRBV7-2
CASSAYYYTDTQYF
TGTGCCAGCAGCGCCTACTACTACACAGATACGCAGTATTTT
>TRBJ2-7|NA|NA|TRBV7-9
CASSLFGGMQYF
TGTGCCAGCAGCTTGTTTGGGGGGATGCAGTACTTC
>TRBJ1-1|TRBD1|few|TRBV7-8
CASSLVQGASTEAFF
TGTGCCAGCAGCTTAGTCCAGGGGGCGAGTACTGAAGCTTTCTTT
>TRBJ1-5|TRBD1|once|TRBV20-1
CSASGTGVFFGNQPQHF
TGCAGTGCTAGCGGGACAGGGGTTTTCTTTGGCAATCAGCCCCAGCATTTT